This T cell receptor (beta chain) appears in the sequencing data of a study of PD-1 blockade in mismatch repair-deficient tumors. Study background: Patients had approximately 12 mismatch repair-deficient cancer types, all previously treated and progressing.

TCR sequencing covered a few patients who responded to pembrolizumab. The CDR3 has 13 amino acids. Germline CDR1 reads SGHTA; CDR2 reads FQGTGA. Trimming cost V 2 bases and J 7 bases; bases outside gene matches: 0. Study-level results: Rapid post-treatment expansion, then contraction, generally preceding radiologic response, marked tumor-resident clones.

About this clone: The antigen remains undetermined.

The protocol was immunoSEQ multiplex PCR, while the TCRdb copy is restricted to in-frame clones and leaves out a portion. The data hold over 100,000 clones, with 70% to 80% observed a single time. This sample comprised peripheral blood, obtained 60 weeks after starting pembrolizumab. The V and J genes are TRBV7-3 and TRBJ1-2; 11 bases match TRBD1. The sequence came from an adult with mismatch repair-deficient cancer. The CDR3 nucleotides read TGTGCCAGCAGCTTAGGGACAGGGGGTGGCTACACCTTC. It encodes CASSLGTGGGYTF.